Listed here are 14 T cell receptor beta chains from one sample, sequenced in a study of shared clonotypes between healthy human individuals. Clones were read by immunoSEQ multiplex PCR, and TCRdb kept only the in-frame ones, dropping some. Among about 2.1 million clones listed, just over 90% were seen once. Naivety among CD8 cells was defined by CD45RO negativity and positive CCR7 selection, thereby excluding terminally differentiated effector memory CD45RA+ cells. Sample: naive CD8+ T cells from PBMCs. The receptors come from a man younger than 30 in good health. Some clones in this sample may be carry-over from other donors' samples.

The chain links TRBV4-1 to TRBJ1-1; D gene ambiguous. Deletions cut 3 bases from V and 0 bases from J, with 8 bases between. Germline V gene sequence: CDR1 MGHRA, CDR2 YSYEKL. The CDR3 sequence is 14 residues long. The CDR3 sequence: CASSQVSMNTEAFF. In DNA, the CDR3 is TGCGCCAGCAGCCAGGTTTCCATGAACACTGAAGCTTTCTTT.

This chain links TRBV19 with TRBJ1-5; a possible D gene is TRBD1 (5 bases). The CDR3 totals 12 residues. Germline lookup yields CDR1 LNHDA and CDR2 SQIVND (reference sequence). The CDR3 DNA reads TGTGCATGTCGGGTGGGGCATCAGCCCCAGCATTTT. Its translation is CACRVGHQPQHF.

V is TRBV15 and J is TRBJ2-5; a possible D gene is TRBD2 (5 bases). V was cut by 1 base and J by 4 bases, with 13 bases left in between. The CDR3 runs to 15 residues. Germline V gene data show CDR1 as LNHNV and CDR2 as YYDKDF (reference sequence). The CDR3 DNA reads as TGTGCCACCAGCAGAGGAGGACGGACTTTAGAGACCCAGTACTTC. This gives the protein CATSRGGRTLETQYF. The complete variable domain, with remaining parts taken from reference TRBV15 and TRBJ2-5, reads DAMVIQNPRYQVTQFGKPVTLSCSQTLNHNVMYWYQQKSSQAPKLLFHYYDKDFNNEADTPDNFQSRRPNTSFCFLDIRSPGLGDTAMYLCATSRGGRTLETQYFGPGTRLLVL.

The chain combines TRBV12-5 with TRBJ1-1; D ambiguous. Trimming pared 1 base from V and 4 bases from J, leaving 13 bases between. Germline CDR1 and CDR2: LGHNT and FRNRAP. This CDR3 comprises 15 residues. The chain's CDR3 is CASGLGDASPTEAFF. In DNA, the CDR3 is TGTGCTAGTGGTTTGGGTGACGCTTCGCCCACTGAAGCTTTCTTT.

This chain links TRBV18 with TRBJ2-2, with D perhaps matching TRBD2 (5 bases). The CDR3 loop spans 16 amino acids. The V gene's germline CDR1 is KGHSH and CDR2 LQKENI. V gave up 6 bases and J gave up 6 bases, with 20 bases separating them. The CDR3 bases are TGTGCCAGCTCCCCGGCCGCTAGCAAGTATGCCGGGGAGCTGTTTTTT. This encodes CASSPAASKYAGELFF.

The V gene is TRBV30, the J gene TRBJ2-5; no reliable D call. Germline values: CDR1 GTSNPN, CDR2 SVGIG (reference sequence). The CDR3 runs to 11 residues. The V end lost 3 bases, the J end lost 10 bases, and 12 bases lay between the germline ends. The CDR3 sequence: CAWSLGLDQYF. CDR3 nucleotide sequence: TGTGCCTGGAGCCTAGGGCTGGACCAGTACTTC.

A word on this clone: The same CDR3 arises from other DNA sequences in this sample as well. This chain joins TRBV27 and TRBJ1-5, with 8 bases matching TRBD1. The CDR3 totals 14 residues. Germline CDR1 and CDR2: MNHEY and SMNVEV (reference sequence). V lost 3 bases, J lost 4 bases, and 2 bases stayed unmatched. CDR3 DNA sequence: TGTGCCAGCAGTTTTAGGACAGGGAATCAGCCCCAGCATTTT. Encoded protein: CASSFRTGNQPQHF.

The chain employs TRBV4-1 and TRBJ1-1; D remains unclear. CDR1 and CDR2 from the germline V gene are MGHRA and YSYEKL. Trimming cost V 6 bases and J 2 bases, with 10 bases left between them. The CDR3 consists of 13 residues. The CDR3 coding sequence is TGCGCCAGCAGGGATTGGGTAAACACTGAAGCTTTCTTT. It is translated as CASRDWVNTEAFF.

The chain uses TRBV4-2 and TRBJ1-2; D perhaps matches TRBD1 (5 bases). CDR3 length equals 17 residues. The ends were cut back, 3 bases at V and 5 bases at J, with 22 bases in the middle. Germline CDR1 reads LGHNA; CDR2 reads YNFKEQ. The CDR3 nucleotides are TGTGCCAGCAGCCAGCTTCCAATGTTAGCAGGGACTTATGGCTACACCTTC. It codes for CASSQLPMLAGTYGYTF.

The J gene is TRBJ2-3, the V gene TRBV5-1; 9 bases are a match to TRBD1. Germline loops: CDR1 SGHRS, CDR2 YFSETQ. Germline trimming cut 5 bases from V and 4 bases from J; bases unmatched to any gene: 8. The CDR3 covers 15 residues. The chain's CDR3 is CASRQGQGQSDTQYF. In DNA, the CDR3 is TGCGCCAGCAGACAAGGACAGGGGCAGTCAGATACGCAGTATTTT.

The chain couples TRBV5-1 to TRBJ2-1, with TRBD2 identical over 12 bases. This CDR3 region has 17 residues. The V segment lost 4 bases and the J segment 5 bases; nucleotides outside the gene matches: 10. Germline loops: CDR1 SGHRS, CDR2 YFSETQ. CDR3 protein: CASSQWTSGIVDNEQFF. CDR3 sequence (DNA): TGCGCCAGCAGCCAATGGACTAGCGGGATCGTCGACAATGAGCAGTTCTTC.

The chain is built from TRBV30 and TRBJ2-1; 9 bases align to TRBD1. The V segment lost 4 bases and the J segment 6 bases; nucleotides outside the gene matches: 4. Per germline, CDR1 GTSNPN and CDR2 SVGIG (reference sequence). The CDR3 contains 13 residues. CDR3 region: CAWMKQGANEQFF. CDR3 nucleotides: TGTGCCTGGATGAAACAGGGGGCCAATGAGCAGTTCTTC.

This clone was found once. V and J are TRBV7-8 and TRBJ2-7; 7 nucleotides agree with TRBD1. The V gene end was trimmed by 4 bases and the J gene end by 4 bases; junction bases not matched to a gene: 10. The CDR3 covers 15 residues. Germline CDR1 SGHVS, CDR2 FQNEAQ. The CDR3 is CASSSRQGGRYEQYF. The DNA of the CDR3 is TGTGCCAGCAGCTCCAGACAGGGTGGAAGGTACGAGCAGTACTTC.

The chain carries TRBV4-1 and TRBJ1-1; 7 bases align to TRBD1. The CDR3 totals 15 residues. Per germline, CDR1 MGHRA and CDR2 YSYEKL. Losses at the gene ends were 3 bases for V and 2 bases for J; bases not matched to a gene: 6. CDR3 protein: CASSQWTGANTEAFF. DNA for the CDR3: TGCGCCAGCAGCCAGTGGACAGGAGCTAACACTGAAGCTTTCTTT.